One sample yielded the 26 T cell receptor beta chains listed below, sequenced in a study of OX40 agonist ivuxolimab in advanced cancers. The data were produced by immunoSEQ multiplex PCR, yet TCRdb's version contains in-frame clones alone and is incomplete. The data show tens of thousands of clones, 80% to 90% seen once. Sequenced here: CD4+ or CD8+ T cells sorted from blood, sampled in a trial of the OX40 agonist ivuxolimab. These receptors originate from an adult with an advanced solid tumor such as melanoma, head and neck, liver or kidney cancer.

The chain employs TRBV4-2 and TRBJ2-3; 7 bases line up with TRBD1. The CDR3 totals 14 residues. The germline CDR1 and CDR2 sequences are LGHNA and YNFKEQ. V lost 3 bases and J lost 5; bases outside the gene matches: 5. CDR3 bases: TGTGCCAGCAGCCAGAACAGGGGAAGAGATACGCAGTATTTT. Translated: CASSQNRGRDTQYF.

The chain joins TRBV28 to TRBJ1-4; the D gene is possibly TRBD1 (6 bases). Germline V gene sequence: CDR1 MDHEN, CDR2 SYDVKM. Between the trimmed V and J ends, which lost 2 bases and 8 bases, there was a span of 15 bases. The CDR3 has 15 amino acids. CDR3 region: CASSLPQGHGEKLFF. The CDR3 coding sequence is TGTGCCAGCAGTTTACCCCAGGGACACGGGGAAAAACTGTTTTTT.

This clone showed up just a few times. This rearrangement joins TRBV4-1 to TRBJ1-4; 10 bases map to TRBD1. Germline V gives CDR1 MGHRA, CDR2 YSYEKL. This CDR3 contains 15 residues. The V and J ends lost 6 bases and 8 bases, in that order; junction bases with no gene match: 9. The CDR3 DNA reads as TGCGCCAGCAGATTCCCGGGACAGGGGACCGAAAAACTGTTTTTT. This translates into CASRFPGQGTEKLFF.

CDR3 coding DNA: TGTGCCATCTCCGCGGAGGTCTCTGGAAACACCATATATTTT. Encoded protein: CAISAEVSGNTIYF. The chain couples TRBV10-3 to TRBJ1-3; D call uncertain. The V and J ends lost 8 bases and 0 bases respectively, with 11 bases between them. The length of the CDR3 is 14 residues. CDR1 and CDR2 from the germline V gene are ENHRY and SYGVKD.

The V and J genes are TRBV27 and TRBJ1-2; TRBD1 might be the D (6 bases). The V end was cut by 7 bases, the J end by 6 bases, with 21 bases between. CDR3 length: 15 amino acids. Germline V gene data show CDR1 as MNHEY and CDR2 as SMNVEV (reference sequence). The chain's CDR3 is CASTPRGGRPDGYTF. CDR3 DNA sequence: TGTGCCAGCACCCCTCGTGGGGGGCGTCCCGATGGCTACACCTTC.

The V and J genes are TRBV6-4 and TRBJ1-1, with D unclear. Germline V gene data show CDR1 as MRHNA and CDR2 as SNTAGT. Trimming removed 7 bases from V and 0 bases from J, with 15 bases in between. This CDR3 has 15 residues. Written as DNA, the CDR3 is TGTGCCAGCACCCAAGGTTCCGGGCTGAACACTGAAGCTTTCTTT. This gives the protein CASTQGSGLNTEAFF.

The rearrangement links TRBV7-9 to TRBJ2-4; TRBD2 matches 14 bases. Germline values: CDR1 SEHNR, CDR2 FQNEAQ (reference sequence). The CDR3 sequence is 14 residues long. The V and J ends lost 5 bases and 8 bases, in that order; junction bases with no gene match: 2. The CDR3 DNA reads as TGTGCCAGCAGCCCGGGACTAGCGGGAGACATTCAGTACTTC. It is translated as CASSPGLAGDIQYF.

This chain uses TRBV4-2 with TRBJ1-1; no clear D. The CDR3 length is 14 residues. The V gene lost 0 bases and the J gene lost 1 base, with 6 bases spanning the gap. CDR1 LGHNA and CDR2 YNFKEQ come from the germline V gene. CDR3 bases: TGTGCCAGCAGCCAAGATATACAGAACACTGAAGCTTTCTTT. It translates to CASSQDIQNTEAFF.

V usage is TRBV28 and J usage is TRBJ2-7; 10 bases are shared with TRBD2. Germline assignment: CDR1 MDHEN and CDR2 SYDVKM. Unmatched junction bases numbered 7, after V lost 1 base and J lost 4 bases. This CDR3 has 16 amino acids. CDR3 amino acids: CASSLSGLAGEYEQYF. The CDR3 bases are TGTGCCAGCAGTTTATCCGGCCTAGCGGGAGAGTACGAGCAGTACTTC.

The chain joins TRBV28 to TRBJ1-2; a possible D gene is TRBD1 (5 bases). The CDR3 has 13 residues. The ends were cut back, 3 bases at V and 4 bases at J, with 9 bases in the middle. Germline values: CDR1 MDHEN, CDR2 SYDVKM. CDR3 amino acids: CASSFLDTYGYTF. CDR3 nucleotides: TGTGCCAGCAGTTTCTTGGACACCTATGGCTACACCTTC.

The chain combines TRBV5-4 with TRBJ2-3, with D perhaps TRBD1 (5 bases). The CDR3 is made up of 12 amino acids. Germline V gives CDR1 SGHNT, CDR2 YYREEE (reference sequence). V was trimmed by 4 bases and J by 6 bases, leaving 9 bases between them. The CDR3, as DNA: TGTGCCAGCAGCCCGACAGAGGATACGCAGTATTTT. Translation gives CASSPTEDTQYF.

The chain links TRBV28 to TRBJ2-3; maybe TRBD2 (5 bases). V gave up 7 bases and J gave up 2 bases, with 13 bases separating them. This CDR3 spans 14 amino acids. Germline-derived CDR1 and CDR2 are MDHEN and SYDVKM. CDR3 nucleotides: TGTGCCAGCAATCCCCCGGGAAACACAGATACGCAGTATTTT. Amino acids: CASNPPGNTDTQYF. Combining the CDR3 with reference TRBV28 and TRBJ2-3 gives the whole variable domain DVKVTQSSRYLVKRTGEKVFLECVQDMDHENMFWYRQDPGLGLRLIYFSYDVKMKEKGDIPEGYSVSREKKERFSLILESASTNQTSMYLCASNPPGNTDTQYFGPGTRLTVL.

This chain links TRBV6-6 with TRBJ2-6; D ambiguous. Germline V CDR1 and CDR2: MNHNY, SVGAGI (reference sequence). Deletions cut 2 bases from V and 0 bases from J, with 2 bases between. CDR3 length equals 14 residues. The CDR3 DNA follows: TGTGCCAGCAGTTACGACTCTGGGGCCAACGTCCTGACTTTC. It codes for CASSYDSGANVLTF.

The chain employs TRBV28 and TRBJ1-5; 7 bases are shared with TRBD1. Trimming cost V 6 bases and J 9 bases; bases outside gene matches: 11. The CDR3 spans 14 residues. CDR1 MDHEN and CDR2 SYDVKM come from the germline V gene. CDR3 in amino acids: CASSSGQARGPQHF. Written as DNA, the CDR3 is TGTGCCAGCAGCTCAGGACAGGCCAGGGGGCCCCAGCATTTT.

This chain connects TRBV10-1 to TRBJ2-1; 12 bases match TRBD2. V shed 6 bases and J 0 bases; nucleotides not matched to a gene: 3. Germline-derived CDR1 and CDR2 are WNHNN and SYGVQD (reference sequence). This CDR3 contains 16 residues. CDR3 loop: CASSGTSGHSYNEQFF. CDR3 sequence (DNA): TGCGCCAGCAGCGGGACTAGCGGGCACTCCTACAATGAGCAGTTCTTC.

The genes are TRBV6-1 and TRBJ1-2; 8 bases are a match to TRBD1. With 4 bases clipped from V and 3 bases from J, the junction kept 7 bases outside the gene matches. Germline CDR1 reads MNHNS; CDR2 reads SASEGT. The CDR3 contains 15 residues. The CDR3: CASSARGRVDYGYTF. The CDR3 DNA reads as TGTGCCAGCAGTGCCAGGGGGCGCGTGGACTATGGCTACACCTTC.

The chain carries TRBV5-5 and TRBJ2-5; 7 bases agree with TRBD1. There are 15 residues in the CDR3. Germline V gene sequence: CDR1 SGHKS, CDR2 YYEKEE (reference sequence). J was trimmed by 1 base and V by 4 bases; bases with no gene match: 7. CDR3 sequence reads: CASSPQTGTQETQYF. The CDR3 DNA reads as TGTGCCAGCAGCCCGCAGACAGGGACCCAAGAGACCCAGTACTTC.

Written as DNA, the CDR3 is TGCGCCAGCAGCTTGGGGGACAGTCCTGAGCAGTACTTC. This sequence encodes CASSLGDSPEQYF. The chain joins TRBV5-1 to TRBJ2-7, with 7 bases lining up with TRBD1. From germline, CDR1 is SGHRS and CDR2 YFSETQ. V shed 0 bases and J 7 bases; nucleotides not matched to a gene: 4. CDR3 length: 13 residues.

The rearrangement links TRBV29-1 to TRBJ2-1, with D perhaps being TRBD1 or TRBD2 (5 bases each). The V gene lost 4 bases and the J gene lost 6 bases, with 13 bases spanning the gap. Looked up from germline, CDR1 is SQVTM and CDR2 is ANQGSEA. The CDR3 has 13 amino acids. The CDR3 bases are TGCAGCGTTGCCCCGGGACGTGGCAATGAGCAGTTCTTC. Its translation: CSVAPGRGNEQFF.

This chain joins TRBV19 and TRBJ1-2; no clear D gene. V was clipped by 6 bases and J by 4 bases, with 15 bases between them. Germline loops: CDR1 LNHDA, CDR2 SQIVND (reference sequence). The CDR3 extends over 14 amino acids. The CDR3 loop reads CASSTPGLPYGYTF. The CDR3 nucleotides are TGTGCCAGTAGCACGCCGGGGTTACCCTATGGCTACACCTTC.

As regards this clone: This specimen includes other DNA sequences encoding the same CDR3. The V gene is TRBV30, the J gene TRBJ2-7, with a tentative D call TRBD1 (6 bases). V lost 0 bases to trimming and J lost 0 bases, with 9 bases between them. This CDR3 contains 14 residues. The germline V gene has CDR1 GTSNPN and CDR2 SVGIG (reference sequence). CDR3 DNA sequence: TGTGCCTGGAGTGTAGGGGGAAGCTCCTACGAGCAGTACTTC. It translates to CAWSVGGSSYEQYF.

The chain is built from TRBV6-1 and TRBJ2-3; 9 bases line up with TRBD2. V was pared by 6 bases and J by 6 bases, with 7 bases of the junction left unmatched. CDR3 size: 14 residues. Germline V gene data show CDR1 as MNHNS and CDR2 as SASEGT. CDR3 nucleotide sequence: TGTGCCAGCAGACTCGGACTAGCGAAGGATACGCAGTATTTT. Residues: CASRLGLAKDTQYF.

The chain links TRBV18 to TRBJ1-1, with 12 bases fitting TRBD1. The CDR3 is 15 residues long. Germline V gives CDR1 KGHSH, CDR2 LQKENI. Trimming at V came to 7 bases and at J to 6 bases, leaving 9 bases not matched to a gene. DNA for the CDR3: TGTGCCAGCTTCTTATCGGGACAGGGGGCTGCTGAAGCTTTCTTT. It codes for CASFLSGQGAAEAFF.

The chain couples TRBV6-6 to TRBJ2-7, with a weak D call TRBD2 (6 bases). Germline V gene sequence: CDR1 MNHNY, CDR2 SVGAGI (reference sequence). The CDR3 runs to 15 residues. Trimming took 7 bases from V and 2 from J, leaving 18 bases between them. Here the CDR3 reads CASTRRDLGAYEQYF. DNA of the CDR3: TGTGCCAGCACCAGGAGGGACCTCGGGGCCTACGAGCAGTACTTC.

The chain combines TRBV7-3 with TRBJ2-2; maybe TRBD2 (5 bases). Deletions cut 6 bases from V and 5 bases from J, with 16 bases between. The CDR3 consists of 15 residues. From germline, CDR1 is SGHTA and CDR2 FQGTGA. CDR3 sequence reads: CASRSGQAITGELFF. In DNA form, the CDR3 reads TGTGCCAGCAGGAGCGGTCAGGCGATTACCGGGGAGCTGTTTTTT.

Of note for this clone: At the DNA level, this CDR3 is encoded by other sequences in the same sample as well. The genes are TRBV6-4 and TRBJ1-1; no clear D. Trimming left V 2 bases short and J 2 bases short, with 6 bases between. The germline V gene encodes CDR1 MRHNA and CDR2 SNTAGT. The CDR3 runs to 13 residues. CDR3 sequence reads: CASSDQPNTEAFF. The CDR3 bases are TGTGCCAGCAGTGACCAGCCCAACACTGAAGCTTTCTTT.